The T cell receptor (beta chain) under discussion was sequenced for a study of cytomegalovirus exposure and HLA in healthy donors listed by TCRdb under 2017. For context, the study as a whole: According to an earlier analysis of several hundred of the donors, about 190 million T cells yielded roughly 110 million unique TCR beta sequences and approximately 300 Gb of sequence data. Of the 300 to 500 genotyped donors, roughly 76% were placed in the genetic ancestry cluster associated with self-reported Caucasian donors. Donor age, sex, ethnicity and CMV serostatus were compiled alongside the repertoire data. Four or five DR-DQ haplotypes were handled as single units for association and clustering because linkage in the cohort was strong. The number of typed donors differed by locus: about 620-640 for A, B, C, DRB1 and DQB1; 522 for DQA1; 606 for DPA1; and 450 to 480 for DPB1. The study was designed to test whether signatures of past pathogen exposure could be identified by cataloging public T cell receptors. A later analysis re-analyzed previously published TCR beta repertoires from several hundred donors and added high-resolution HLA genotyping to study TCR occurrence patterns. Along with the roughly 610-subject first cohort, a separate validation cohort of 120 different subjects was used. An earlier analysis of 500 to 650 of the donors applied high-throughput TCR beta sequencing to assess whether each TCR beta V gene segment acted as functional or pseudogenic. A later genetic analysis used genome-wide SNP genotypes for about three fifths of the 666 donors, treating that subset as a discovery cohort. Around 330 gigabases of sequencing data and 91 million or so unique TCR sequences made up an early release that covered several hundred HLA-typed donors. HLA typing included class I and class II loci at four-digit resolution. Rather than drawing on any new phenotypic data, the later analysis identified candidate immune exposures from TCR beta sequences and the way those sequences occurred across donors. All discovery cohort repertoires had been generated using a single sequencing platform. The T cell repertoires of around 670 subjects were profiled by immunosequencing and related to cytomegalovirus serostatus. To predict cytomegalovirus infection status, the study combined high-throughput TCR immunosequencing, statistical association of individual TCRs with disease status, and machine learning. On average, approximately 250,000 unique TCR beta nucleotide sequences were sequenced per donor among some 420 genotyped donors of the cohort, with about 19% of those sequences being non-productive. What the authors observed across the whole study: In vitro tests confirmed that three of the cytomegalovirus-associated TCR beta chains recognize cytomegalovirus antigens. According to a later analysis, most CMV-associated TCR beta chains appeared to be HLA-restricted, and the HLA associations seemed to be driven largely by CMV exposure. The 87-base-pair reads could not distinguish some IMGT-functional V segments, including TRBV6-2 and TRBV6-3, so those segments were excluded. A later analysis reported that several top co-occurrence clusters appeared linked to parvovirus B19, influenza, CMV and Epstein-Barr virus. In a later analysis, TCR association rates were found to vary across HLA loci, with the most associated TCRs seen for DRB1 alleles and the fewest for HLA-C alleles. Cytomegalovirus status was reported to be diagnosed by the classifier with high specificity and sensitivity in both the original and validation cohorts. Because some donors lacked HLA typing at each locus, the association tests relied only on the typed subset. In the study, 150 to 200 TCR beta chains were listed as associated with cytomegalovirus. CMV serostatus was the only immune exposure information available for the cohort. A further reported finding was that TCR beta sequences accurately predicted the HLA-A and HLA-B alleles for most subjects in the first cohort. The earlier analysis of approximately 590 of the donors excluded roughly 16 rarely observed V segments, including chromosome 9 orphons, because counts were too low. A group of highly shared sequence variants was considered likely to be a technical artifact of the sequencing pipeline. While some public TCRs were present in many individuals, most TCR sequences turned up only very rarely across donors. A later genetic analysis associated a missense DCLRE1C variant with V-gene and J-gene trimming of TCR beta chains, and an independent cohort replicated the association. The authors suggested that the approach could potentially be extended to other disease states and immunological phenotypes. Compared with equally common non-associated chains, HLA-associated TCR beta chains in a later analysis were more clonally expanded and had lower generation probabilities. When HLA alleles, especially DR and DQ, strongly co-occurred, attributing TCR associations to individual alleles was difficult. Sequencing depth was assumed to be roughly uniform across donors in the presence/absence analyses, though that assumption may not hold. According to a later genetic analysis, donors in an Asian-associated ancestry cluster had fewer N-insertions in productive TCRs than the roughly 700-donor mean. Specific HLA alleles were associated with roughly 16,000 TCR beta sequences at a false discovery rate of 0.05 in a later analysis. An earlier analysis of around 500 of the donors showed that most TCR beta V segments appeared in productive rearrangements either about 87% or about 30% of the time, which broadly matched IMGT annotations. Linkage disequilibrium might explain the correlated functional status among segregating V segments, but an unknown experimental factor could not be excluded. In this cohort, only TCR beta chains were sequenced, and detectable features were limited by the absence of alpha or paired-chain data.

Receptor libraries were prepared by the immunoSEQ multiplex PCR assay. For the multiplex PCR, a mixture combining 60 forward primers for TCR Vbeta segments and 13 reverse primers for TCR Jbeta segments was used. The CDR3 region of rearranged TCR beta genes was amplified from genomic DNA with a multiplex PCR assay. On the Illumina HiSeq System, the amplified TCR beta libraries were sequenced as 87-base-pair reads. The original pipeline was this. In a later analysis, some 80 million unique TCR beta chains were counted across the 500 to 700 repertoires, and roughly 11 million of these chains were shared by at least two donors. Raw reads were error-corrected and collapsed into unique sequences with a nearest-neighbor algorithm that merged closely related sequences to remove PCR and sequencing errors. V, D and J gene segments were assigned by aligning CDR3 sequences to IMGT reference sequences. Each retained sequence needed at least a six-nucleotide match to both a V gene segment and a J gene segment. A rearrangement counted as productive if the CDR3 had no stop codons and remained in frame with V and J, and every other rearrangement counted as non-productive. Following IMGT convention, CDR3 was defined as the stretch from the second conserved V-encoded cysteine to the conserved J-encoded phenylalanine. Sequences without an unambiguous match to a single V gene segment were excluded from the earlier analysis of about 630 of the donors. In an earlier analysis of some 590 of the donors, a V segment was called functional when productive rearrangements were above 56.7%, and segregating when the standard deviation between donors exceeded 5%. A statistical classification framework was developed to diagnose cytomegalovirus status using the catalog of TCR beta chain sequences. V and J gene assignment, in a later analysis, came from comparing TCR nucleotide sequences with IMGT/GENE-DB human TR gene sequences. Using the TCRdist pipeline, a later analysis assigned CDR3 sequences along with most-parsimonious VDJ recombination scenarios. In a later analysis, each TCR beta chain was defined by its CDR3 amino acid sequence together with its V-gene family, and reads lacking a unique V-gene family were excluded. As a way to deal with suspected cross-contamination and a sequencing artifact, a later analysis dropped more than 500 nucleotide sequences that were highly shared and had low generation probability. In a later analysis, a clonal expansion index for each public chain was calculated from normalized within-repertoire ranks of inferred template counts. In a later analysis, generation probabilities were computed with a VDJ recombination model fitted to out-of-frame rearrangements, and the resulting probabilities were checked against IGoR. In a later analysis, TCR-TCR, TCR-HLA and TCR-CMV co-occurrence was scored with hypergeometric tests, and a repertoire-size bias correction was applied to TCR pairs. In a later analysis, false discovery rates were estimated by permuting HLA or CMV assignments 20 times. In a later analysis, co-occurring TCRs were grouped using DBSCAN, and TCRdist sequence similarity was added for clustering within HLA-allele-positive subsets. For co-occurrence clustering, repertoires with fewer than 30,000 or more than 120,000 public chains were excluded, along with five repertoires with anomalous nucleotide sharing. Sourced from immuneACCESS, this table was stored by TCRdb with only in-frame sequences that have V and J called. A share of the clones is absent; for the studies checked, an unresolved V gene accounts for under half, and the remainder has no known explanation. Clonal size and the V and J genes are those of that table, whereas D and trimming came from the DNA. Across this sample there are tens of thousands of clones, with about 80% seen only once. The ten largest clonotypes hold approximately 7.9% of the sample.

The V end gives up 0 bases and the J end 8 bases, leaving 2 bases in the junction not matched to a gene. The CDR3 sequence holds 14 residues, the cysteine and phenylalanine included. The CDR3 DNA has 42 bases and is translated from base 1. CDR1 SGHRS and CDR2 YFSETQ are derived from the germline V gene. The cohort consisted of 650 to 700 healthy bone marrow donors. Cohort members were all nominally healthy when sampled, although unrecorded immune exposures were likely present. The donor tested CMV seronegative, placing the donor among the 350 to 400 seronegative members of the cohort. A peripheral blood sample was provided by each donor, and peripheral blood mononuclear cells were used for TCR beta sequencing. Genomic DNA was extracted from the blood cell samples with the Qiagen DNeasy Blood Extraction Kit. With regard to this clone: There is no known antigen for this receptor. No much larger clone is present one base from it, and per-base qualities are unavailable.

Recombination linked TRBV5-1 to TRBJ2-3, with 11 bases aligning to TRBD1. The clonotype was recovered from a man aged 25 to 45 in good health and CMV-seronegative. Sequences were obtained from PBMCs. The CDR3 loop reads CASSLEGTGGTQYF. The nucleotide sequence reads TGCGCCAGCAGCTTGGAAGGGACAGGGGGTACGCAGTATTTT.